Sequencing of this T cell receptor (beta chain) was carried out in a study of T cell clonotyping in hematopoietic cell transplantation. Findings and limits, study-wide: Broader posttransplant TCR repertoire diversity was predicted by graft donor and pretransplant recipient Inverse Simpson Index values. At the given depth, recipient repertoires were over 95% de novo clonotypes.

This clone was observed a single time. Antigen unknown. Profiling relied on immunoSEQ multiplex PCR, and the TCRdb table lists in-frame clones only, not all of them. The sample lists approximately 39,000 clones, 95% occurring once. The CDR3 is 14 amino acids. From germline, CDR1 is MDHEN and CDR2 SYDVKM. Trimming removed 3 bases from V and 4 bases from J; junction bases left unmatched: 4. Time point noted: recipient sample about 28 days before transplant, after cytoreduction. The source of this sequence is a man aged 35 to 55 with chronic myeloid leukemia. Some clones in this sample may be carry-over from other donors' samples. This material consisted of peripheral blood mononuclear cells, taken before stem cell transplant. This chain uses TRBV28 with TRBJ1-2; 8 nucleotides line up with TRBD1. The CDR3 DNA reads TGTGCCAGCAGTTTCGGACAGGGCGTCTATGGCTACACCTTC. Translated: CASSFGQGVYGYTF.